Listed here is a single TCR beta chain. This clonotype has more than one count but fewer than ten. The antigen it binds to is not known. Base qualities are not provided; no much larger clone lies one nucleotide away. The data are from a study of early T cells in non-severe SARS-CoV-2 infection (TCRdb year 2021). Describing the broader study: Because TCR sequencing was done on bulk RNA from unsorted whole blood, the alpha and beta chains could not be paired. The investigation overall reported the following: VDJdb matching was skewed toward anti-spike CD8 responses and likely underestimated virus-specific expansions, missing private and CD4 specificities.

The study was a case-control design nested within a healthcare worker cohort in London, UK, with weekly nasopharyngeal swab PCR tests and blood sampling. Between 23 and 31 March 2020, the week of the UK lockdown, healthcare workers were enrolled and then followed up weekly for as long as 16 weeks. The library came from 5' RACE. The listed sequencing device is NextSeq 500. In the TCR library protocol, unique molecular identifiers were attached to individual cDNA molecules to correct for PCR bias and sequencing error. Both TCR alpha and beta chains were sequenced, and tight co-correlation was observed between alpha and beta sequence abundances in each sample. Concerning the study's data processing: Decombinator V4 was used to annotate TCR sequences for V gene, J gene and CDR3. TCRs were defined as expanded if a significant change between any two time points was detected under a Poisson model with p below 0.0001. TCR abundances were normalised to the total number of TCRs sequenced in each sample and reported as counts per million. TRAV1-2 paired with TRAJ12, TRAJ20 or TRAJ33 defined MAIT TCRs, while TRAV10 paired with TRAJ18 defined iNKT TCRs. VDJdb, accessed on 1 November 2021, was searched for TCRs annotated for CMV, EBV and SARS-CoV-2, and TCRs annotated for more than one antigen were excluded. The raw public data were reprocessed by TCRdb itself: fastp quality trimming at Q25, MiXCR clonotype calling, in-frame beta chains only. CDR3 protein duplicates are merged, each entry listing the most common genes and DNA. These V and J calls originate from TCRdb's pipeline instead of the authors' own analysis. The sample data list some 90,000 distinct CDR3 sequences, and 15% of these were observed just once. The ten largest make up about 5.5% of the sample.

Trimming leaves V shorter by 5 bases and J shorter by 2 bases, with the junction holding 5 bases beyond the gene matches. For CDR1 and CDR2, the germline V gene (reference sequence) lists MNHNY and SVGAGI. The CDR3 sequence holds 15 residues, the cysteine and phenylalanine included. Only the CDR3 DNA is retained, 45 bases long and in frame from the first base. The sequenced sample was whole blood. This clonotype was sampled from an adult who was a healthcare worker with PCR-confirmed SARS-CoV-2 infection or an uninfected control (not recorded which). The rearranged chain carries TRBV6-6 and TRBJ2-5; 10 bases in the middle match TRBD2. The CDR3 protein: CASSLAGAGQETQYF. Here is the DNA: TGTGCCAGCAGTCTAGCGGGAGCGGGGCAAGAGACCCAGTACTTC.